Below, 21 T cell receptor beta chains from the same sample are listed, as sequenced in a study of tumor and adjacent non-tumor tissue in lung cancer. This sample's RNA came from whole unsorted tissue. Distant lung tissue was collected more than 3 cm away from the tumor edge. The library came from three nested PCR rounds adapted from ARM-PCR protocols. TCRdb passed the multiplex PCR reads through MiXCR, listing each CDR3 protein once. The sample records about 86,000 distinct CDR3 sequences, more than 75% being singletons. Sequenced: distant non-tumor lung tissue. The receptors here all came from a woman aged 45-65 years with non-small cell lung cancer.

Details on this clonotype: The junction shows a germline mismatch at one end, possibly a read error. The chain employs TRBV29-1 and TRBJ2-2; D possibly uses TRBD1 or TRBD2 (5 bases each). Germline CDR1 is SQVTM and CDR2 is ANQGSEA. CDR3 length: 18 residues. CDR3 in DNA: TGCAGCGTTGAAGATGAAGGAACTAGTAGGAGTTTTCCCGGGGCGCTGTTTTTT. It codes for CSVEDEGTSRSFPGALFF.

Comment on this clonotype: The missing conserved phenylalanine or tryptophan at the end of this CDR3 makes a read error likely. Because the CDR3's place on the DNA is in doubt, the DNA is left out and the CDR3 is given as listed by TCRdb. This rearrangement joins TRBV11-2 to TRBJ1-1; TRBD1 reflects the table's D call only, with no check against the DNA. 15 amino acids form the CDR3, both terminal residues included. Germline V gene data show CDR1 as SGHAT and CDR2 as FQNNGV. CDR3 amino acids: CASSLEPGANTKALL.

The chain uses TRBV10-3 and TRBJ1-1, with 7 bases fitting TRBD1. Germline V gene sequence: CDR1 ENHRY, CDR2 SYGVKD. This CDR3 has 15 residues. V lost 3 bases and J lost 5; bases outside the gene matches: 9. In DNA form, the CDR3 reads TGTGCCATCAGTGAATTGACAGGGTTTGGAACTGAAGCTTTCTTT. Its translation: CAISELTGFGTEAFF.

CDR3: CASSSGREVDYTF. CDR3 coding DNA: TGCGCCAGCAGCTCTGGACGGGAGGTTGACTACACCTTC. V and J are TRBV5-1 and TRBJ1-2; no reliable D call. Germline V CDR1 and CDR2: SGHRS, YFSETQ. This CDR3 spans 13 amino acids. The V gene lost 3 bases and the J gene lost 10 bases, with 16 bases spanning the gap.

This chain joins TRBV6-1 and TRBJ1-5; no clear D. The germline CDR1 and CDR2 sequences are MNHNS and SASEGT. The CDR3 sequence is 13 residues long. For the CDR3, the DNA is TGTACCTGCAGAGGGCCCTCGCTTCAGCCCCAGCATTTT. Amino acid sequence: CTCRGPSLQPQHF.

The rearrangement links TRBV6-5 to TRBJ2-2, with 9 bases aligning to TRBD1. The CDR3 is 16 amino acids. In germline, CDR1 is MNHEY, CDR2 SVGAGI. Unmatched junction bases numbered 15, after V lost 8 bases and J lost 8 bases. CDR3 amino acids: CASGEPTGGVQGELFF. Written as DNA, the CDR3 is TGTGCCAGCGGGGAGCCCACAGGGGGCGTTCAGGGGGAGCTGTTTTTT.

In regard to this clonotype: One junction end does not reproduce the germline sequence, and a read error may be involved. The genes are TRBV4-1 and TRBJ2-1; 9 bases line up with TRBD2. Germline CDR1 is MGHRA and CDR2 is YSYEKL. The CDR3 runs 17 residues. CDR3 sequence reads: CASCQPSGIDTYNEQFF. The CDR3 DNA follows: TGCGCCAGCTGCCAACCTAGCGGGATCGACACCTACAATGAGCAGTTCTTC.

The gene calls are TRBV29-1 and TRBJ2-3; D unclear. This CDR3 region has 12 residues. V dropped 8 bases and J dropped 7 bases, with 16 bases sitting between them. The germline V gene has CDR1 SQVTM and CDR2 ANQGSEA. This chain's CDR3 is CSLLVQTYTQYF. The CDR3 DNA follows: TGCAGCCTTCTGGTACAGACATATACGCAGTATTTT.

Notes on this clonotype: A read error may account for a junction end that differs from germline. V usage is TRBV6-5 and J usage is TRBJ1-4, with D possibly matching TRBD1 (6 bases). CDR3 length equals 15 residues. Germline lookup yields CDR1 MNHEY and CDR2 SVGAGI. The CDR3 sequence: CACRLNWQGPEKLFF. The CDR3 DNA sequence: TGTGCCTGCAGACTAAACTGGCAGGGGCCCGAAAAACTGTTTTTT.

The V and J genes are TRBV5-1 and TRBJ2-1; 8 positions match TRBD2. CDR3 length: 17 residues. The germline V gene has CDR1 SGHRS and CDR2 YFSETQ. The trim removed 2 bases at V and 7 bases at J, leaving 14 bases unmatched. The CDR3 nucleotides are TGCGCCAGCAGCTTAGGAGCGGGAGTGGACACCGTAAATGAGCAGTTCTTC. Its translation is CASSLGAGVDTVNEQFF.

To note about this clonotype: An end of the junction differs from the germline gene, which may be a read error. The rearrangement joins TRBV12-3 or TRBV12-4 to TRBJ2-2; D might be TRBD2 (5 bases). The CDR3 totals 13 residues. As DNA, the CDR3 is TGTGCCAGCTCGTGGTCGAACACTGGGGAGCAGTCTTTT. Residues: CASSWSNTGEQSF.

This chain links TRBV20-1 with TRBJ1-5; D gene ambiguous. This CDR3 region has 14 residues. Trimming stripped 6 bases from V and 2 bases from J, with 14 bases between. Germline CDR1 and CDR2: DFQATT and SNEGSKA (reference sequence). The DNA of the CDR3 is TGCAGTGCCAGTTCCTGTGACCGCAATCAGCCCCAGCATTTT. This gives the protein CSASSCDRNQPQHF.

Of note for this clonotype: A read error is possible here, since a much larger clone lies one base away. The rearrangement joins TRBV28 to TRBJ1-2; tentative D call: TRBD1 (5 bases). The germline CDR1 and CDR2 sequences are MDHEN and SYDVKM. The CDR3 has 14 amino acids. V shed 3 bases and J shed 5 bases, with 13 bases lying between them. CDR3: CASSFGGADYGYTF. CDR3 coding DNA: TGTGCCAGCAGTTTCGGCGGGGCAGATTATGGCTACACCTTC.

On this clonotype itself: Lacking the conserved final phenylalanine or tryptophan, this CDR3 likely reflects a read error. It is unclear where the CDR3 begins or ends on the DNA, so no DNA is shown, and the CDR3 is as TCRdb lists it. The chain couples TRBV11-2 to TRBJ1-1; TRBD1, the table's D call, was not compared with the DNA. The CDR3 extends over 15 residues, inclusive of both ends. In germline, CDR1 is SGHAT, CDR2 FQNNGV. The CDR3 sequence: CVSSLEPGANTEPFL.

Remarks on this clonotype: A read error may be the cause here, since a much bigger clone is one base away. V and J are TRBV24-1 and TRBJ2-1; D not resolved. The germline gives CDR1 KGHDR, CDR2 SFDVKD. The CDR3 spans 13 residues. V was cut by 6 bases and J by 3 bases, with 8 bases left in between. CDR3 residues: CATSYTYYNEQFF. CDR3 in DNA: TGTGCCACCAGTTATACCTACTACAATGAGCAGTTCTTC.

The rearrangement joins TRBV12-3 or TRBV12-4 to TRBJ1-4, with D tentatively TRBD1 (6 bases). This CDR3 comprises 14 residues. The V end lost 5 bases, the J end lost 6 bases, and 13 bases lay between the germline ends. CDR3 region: CASSKQGYDEKLFF. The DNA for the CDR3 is TGTGCCAGCAGTAAACAGGGATATGATGAAAAACTGTTTTTT.

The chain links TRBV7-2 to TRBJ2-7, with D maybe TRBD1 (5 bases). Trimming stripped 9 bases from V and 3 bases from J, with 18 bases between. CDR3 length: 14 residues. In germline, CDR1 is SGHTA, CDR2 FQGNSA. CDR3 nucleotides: TGTGCCAGGAGTTTAAATGGCGGACACTACGAGCAGTACTTC. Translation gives CARSLNGGHYEQYF.

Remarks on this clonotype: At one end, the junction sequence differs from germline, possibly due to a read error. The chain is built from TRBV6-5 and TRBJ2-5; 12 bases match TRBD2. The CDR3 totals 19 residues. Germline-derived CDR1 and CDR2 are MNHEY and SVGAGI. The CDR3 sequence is CTSSYRSSGRVRGSETQYF. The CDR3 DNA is TGTACCAGCAGTTACCGGTCTAGCGGGAGGGTCAGGGGATCAGAGACCCAGTACTTC.

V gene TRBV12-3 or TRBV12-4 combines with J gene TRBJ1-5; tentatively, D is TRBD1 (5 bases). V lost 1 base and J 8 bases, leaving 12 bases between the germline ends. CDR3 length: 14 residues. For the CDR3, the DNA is TGTGCCAGCAGTTTAGGGATAGGGGTTAAGCCCCAGCATTTT. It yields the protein CASSLGIGVKPQHF.

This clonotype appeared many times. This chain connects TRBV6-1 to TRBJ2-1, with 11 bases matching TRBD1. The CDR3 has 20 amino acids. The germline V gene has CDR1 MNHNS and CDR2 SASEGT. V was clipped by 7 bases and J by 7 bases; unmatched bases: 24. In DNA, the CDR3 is TGTGCCAGCATACTTTGGGGGAATGGACAGGGGGCCCGACACGATAATGAGCAGTTCTTC. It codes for CASILWGNGQGARHDNEQFF.

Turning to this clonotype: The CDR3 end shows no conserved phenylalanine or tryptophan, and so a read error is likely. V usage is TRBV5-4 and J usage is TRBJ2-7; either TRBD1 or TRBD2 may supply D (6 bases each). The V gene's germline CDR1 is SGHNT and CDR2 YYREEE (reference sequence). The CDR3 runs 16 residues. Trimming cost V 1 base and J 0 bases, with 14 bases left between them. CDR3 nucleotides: TGTGCCAGCAGCTTGTGGGGGGCGCCTAGCTCCTACGAGCAGTACCTC. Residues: CASSLWGAPSSYEQYL.